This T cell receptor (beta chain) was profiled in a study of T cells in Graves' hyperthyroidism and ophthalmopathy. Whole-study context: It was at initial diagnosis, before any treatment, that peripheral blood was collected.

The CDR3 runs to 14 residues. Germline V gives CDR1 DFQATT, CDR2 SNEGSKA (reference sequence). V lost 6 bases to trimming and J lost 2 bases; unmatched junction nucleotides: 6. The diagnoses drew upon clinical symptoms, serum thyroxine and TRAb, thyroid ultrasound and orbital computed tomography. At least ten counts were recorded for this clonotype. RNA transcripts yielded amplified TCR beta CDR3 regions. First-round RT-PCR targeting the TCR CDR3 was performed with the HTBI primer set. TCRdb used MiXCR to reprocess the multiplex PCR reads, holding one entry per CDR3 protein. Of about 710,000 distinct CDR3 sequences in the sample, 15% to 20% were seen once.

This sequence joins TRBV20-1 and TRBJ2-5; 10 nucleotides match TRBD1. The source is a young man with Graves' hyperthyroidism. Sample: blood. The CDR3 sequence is CSAPMDRGQETQYF. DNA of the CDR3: TGCAGTGCGCCGATGGACAGGGGGCAAGAGACCCAGTACTTC.